Presented here are 15 T cell receptor beta chains from one specimen sequenced in a study of preoperative IRX-2 immunotherapy in early breast cancer (dated by TCRdb to about 2019). The protocol used for the library was the immunoSEQ multiplex PCR assay. TCRdb carries this immuneACCESS record with in-frame sequences only. Its versions omit some clonotypes, under half of them owing to an unresolved V gene in the studies checked, with the rest unexplained. The sample records about 32,000 clones, around four fifths of which are singletons. The top ten clones comprise about 2.7% of the sample. The treatment or condition label for this specimen denotes: preoperative locoregional IRX-2 cytokine immunotherapy. Sequencing was performed on lymph node tissue, taken from a patient treated with IRX-2 immunotherapy. Source of these receptors: a human donor with breast cancer.

V gene TRBV19 combines with J gene TRBJ1-5, with D perhaps TRBD1 (6 bases). V was trimmed by 4 bases and J by 4 bases, leaving 17 bases between them. The germline V gene has CDR1 LNHDA and CDR2 SQIVND (reference sequence). The CDR3 has 16 residues. CDR3 loop: CASSTPRTVTNQPQHF. The CDR3, as DNA: TGTGCCAGTAGTACCCCCCGGACAGTGACTAATCAGCCCCAGCATTTT.

The V and J genes are TRBV18 and TRBJ2-1; 9 bases fit TRBD2. The CDR3 is 16 amino acids. From germline, CDR1 is KGHSH and CDR2 LQKENI. V lost 6 bases to trimming and J lost 7 bases; unmatched junction nucleotides: 13. In nucleotides, the CDR3 is TGTGCCAGCTCCTACTCGGCAGCGGGAGGATGGAATGAGCAGTTCTTC. Amino acids: CASSYSAAGGWNEQFF.

The chain uses TRBV6-8 and TRBJ1-3; no firm D call. The CDR3 has 14 residues. Trimming pared 0 bases from V and 3 bases from J, leaving 6 bases between. CDR1 is MNHGY, CDR2 SAAAGT, per germline. The CDR3 nucleotides read TGTGCCAGCAGTTACTCGAGAGATGGAAACACCATATATTTT. Protein sequence: CASSYSRDGNTIYF.

The chain is built from TRBV6-8 and TRBJ1-6; D might be TRBD1 (5 bases). This CDR3 contains 12 residues. V lost 0 bases, J lost 14 bases, and 8 bases lay in between. Germline V gene lookup returns CDR1 MNHGY and CDR2 SAAAGT. The CDR3 spells CASSYSTDSLHF. DNA for the CDR3: TGTGCCAGCAGTTACTCGACAGACTCCCTCCACTTT.

The V call is TRBV29-1, the J call TRBJ2-2; the match to TRBD1 covers 9 bases. CDR3 length: 15 amino acids. V lost 7 bases, J lost 7 bases, and 13 bases stayed unmatched. Germline CDR1 SQVTM, CDR2 ANQGSEA. The DNA of the CDR3 is TGCAGCGCGGGTCTCTGGGACAGGGTAGACGGGGAGCTGTTTTTT. Amino acids: CSAGLWDRVDGELFF.

The rearrangement uses TRBV11-3 and TRBJ1-3; a weak D match, TRBD1 (5 bases). Trimming took 5 bases from V and 0 from J, leaving 11 bases between them. There are 15 residues in the CDR3. Germline CDR1 reads SGHNT; CDR2 reads YENEEA. The chain's CDR3 is CASSHGTDSGNTIYF. CDR3 in DNA: TGTGCCAGCAGCCACGGGACGGACTCTGGAAACACCATATATTTT.

This clone was seen only a few times. The chain carries TRBV18 and TRBJ2-1, with D perhaps TRBD2 (6 bases). This CDR3 region has 17 residues. V was cut by 2 bases and J by 5 bases, with 19 bases left in between. The germline V gene encodes CDR1 KGHSH and CDR2 LQKENI. This CDR3 is CASSPGKTGGFDNEQFF. The DNA of the CDR3 is TGTGCCAGCTCACCAGGTAAAACAGGAGGGTTCGACAATGAGCAGTTCTTC.

This chain links TRBV18 with TRBJ1-2, with 9 bases matching TRBD1. With 5 bases clipped from V and 3 bases from J, the junction kept 4 bases outside the gene matches. CDR3 size: 14 residues. Germline CDR1 is KGHSH and CDR2 is LQKENI. This chain's CDR3 is CASSATGGDYGYTF. The CDR3 coding sequence is TGTGCCAGCTCAGCTACAGGGGGCGACTATGGCTACACCTTC. Using reference TRBV18 and TRBJ1-2 for the parts outside the CDR3, the full variable domain is NAGVMQNPRHLVRRRGQEARLRCSPMKGHSHVYWYRQLPEEGLKFMVYLQKENIIDESGMPKERFSAEFPKEGPSILRIQQVVRGDSAAYFCASSATGGDYGYTFGSGTRLTVV.

The J gene is TRBJ1-4, the V gene TRBV30; D remains unclear. Germline V gene lookup returns CDR1 GTSNPN and CDR2 SVGIG (reference sequence). Trimming removed 0 bases from V and 8 bases from J, with 16 bases in between. This CDR3 comprises 15 residues. CDR3 sequence reads: CAWSVVLGLGEKLFF. As DNA, the CDR3 is TGTGCCTGGAGTGTGGTCTTGGGGTTGGGGGAAAAACTGTTTTTT.

The J gene is TRBJ1-1, the V gene TRBV19; no reliable D call. Germline CDR1 and CDR2: LNHDA and SQIVND (reference sequence). The CDR3 runs 14 residues. Trimming shortened V by 5 bases and J by 7 bases, and 17 bases separated the two germline ends. For the CDR3, the DNA is TGTGCCAGTAGTCCCAATGGACTCGTAGATGAAGCTTTCTTT. Its translation: CASSPNGLVDEAFF.

The chain carries TRBV6-8 and TRBJ2-3; D gene unclear. CDR1 and CDR2 (germline): MNHGY, SAAAGT. Deletions cut 2 bases from V and 6 bases from J, with 9 bases between. This CDR3 contains 13 residues. CDR3 in amino acids: CASSYLGMDTQYF. The DNA for the CDR3 is TGTGCCAGCAGTTACCTAGGGATGGATACGCAGTATTTT.

The chain uses TRBV19 and TRBJ1-1; D not resolved. The CDR3 is 16 amino acids. Germline V gene lookup returns CDR1 LNHDA and CDR2 SQIVND (reference sequence). The V end lost 2 bases, the J end lost 12 bases, and 25 bases lay between the germline ends. DNA for the CDR3: TGTGCCAGTAGTATATCACCCGGGAGTTCAGTCTTAGGGACTTTCTTT. Translated: CASSISPGSSVLGTFF.

The chain joins TRBV6-8 to TRBJ1-1; D is possibly TRBD1 (6 bases). The CDR3 contains 13 residues. Trimming shortened V by 8 bases and J by 7 bases, and 17 bases separated the two germline ends. Germline lookup yields CDR1 MNHGY and CDR2 SAAAGT. The CDR3 DNA sequence: TGTGCCAGCCGACCCCAGACAGGACTTGAAGCTTTCTTT. This codes for CASRPQTGLEAFF.

The chain has TRBV29-1 and TRBJ1-1; D call uncertain. Germline CDR1 SQVTM, CDR2 ANQGSEA. This CDR3 spans 13 amino acids. The germline V and J ends were trimmed by 5 bases and 10 bases, with 20 bases remaining between them. The chain's CDR3 is CSVHPDRRVGAFF. The CDR3 DNA follows: TGCAGCGTTCACCCGGATCGCCGGGTCGGAGCTTTCTTT.

The genes are TRBV23-1 and TRBJ2-1; D is ambiguous. TRBV23-1 is recorded as an ORF, its role being uncertain. V dropped 6 bases and J dropped 4 bases, with 16 bases sitting between them. The CDR3 runs 15 residues. The CDR3 is CASSQAGLWYNEQFF. For the CDR3, the DNA is TGCGCCAGCAGCCAAGCTGGGCTCTGGTACAATGAGCAGTTCTTC.